The 20 T cell receptor beta chains reported below all come from one sample, sequenced in a study of response to subunit inactivated influenza vaccine. In TCRdb, the RT-PCR reads were re-called with MiXCR into one record per CDR3 protein. The table lists under 550,000 distinct CDR3 sequences, around 8% of them singletons. Sequenced material: PBMCs from blood, taken less than 25 months after vaccination. These receptor sequences come from a man aged 45 to 75 who received an inactivated influenza vaccine.

This clonotype was observed at least ten times. The CDR3 loop is CASSLVAGTDTQYF. In DNA, the CDR3 is TGCGCCAGCAGCTTGGTAGCAGGGACCGATACGCAGTATTTT. The chain combines TRBV5-1 with TRBJ2-3; D tentatively fits TRBD1 or TRBD2 (5 bases each). V was pared by 0 bases and J by 6 bases, with 11 bases between. Germline CDR1 and CDR2: SGHRS and YFSETQ. The CDR3 is made up of 14 amino acids.

This clonotype was counted only a few times. The gene calls are TRBV27 and TRBJ2-7, with unresolved D. Germline V gene sequence: CDR1 MNHEY, CDR2 SMNVEV (reference sequence). Trimming removed 3 bases at V and 0 bases at J, with 6 bases between. This CDR3 has 13 amino acids. CDR3 in DNA: TGTGCCAGCAGTTTTCCTTTCTCCTACGAGCAGTACTTC. This encodes CASSFPFSYEQYF.

This clonotype came up many times. The V call is TRBV27, the J call TRBJ2-1, with TRBD1 matching 7 bases. Germline values: CDR1 MNHEY, CDR2 SMNVEV (reference sequence). This CDR3 is built from 16 residues. Germline trimming cut 1 base from V and 5 bases from J; bases unmatched to any gene: 8. The CDR3, as DNA: TGTGCCAGCAGTTTATTCTACGGGACAGCGAACAATGAGCAGTTCTTC. As protein: CASSLFYGTANNEQFF.

This chain links TRBV2 with TRBJ1-1, with D possibly being TRBD1 (5 bases). Trimming cost V 1 base and J 0 bases, with 12 bases left between them. Germline V gene lookup returns CDR1 SNHLY and CDR2 FYNNEI. The CDR3 loop spans 16 amino acids. The CDR3 loop reads CASSEESGRLNTEAFF. CDR3 DNA: TGTGCCAGCAGTGAAGAGTCGGGACGGTTGAACACTGAAGCTTTCTTT.

This clonotype was counted a few times. The chain combines TRBV10-2 with TRBJ2-5; 13 bases map to TRBD2. Trimming cost V 5 bases and J 4 bases; bases outside gene matches: 13. The CDR3 runs 18 residues. Germline V gene lookup returns CDR1 WSHSY and CDR2 SAAADI. The DNA for the CDR3 is TGCGCCAGCAGTCTTACTAGCGGGGGGGCACGGGGGCGAGAGACCCAGTACTTC. Protein sequence: CASSLTSGGARGRETQYF.

This clonotype was detected once. The V gene is TRBV11-2, the J gene TRBJ1-4; TRBD1 matches at 10 bases. Per the germline V gene, CDR1 is SGHAT and CDR2 is FQNNGV. With V trimmed by 2 bases and J by 8 bases, 5 bases remained unmatched. The CDR3 totals 15 residues. CDR3 sequence reads: CASSLFGTGEEKLFF. The CDR3 DNA follows: TGTGCCAGCAGCTTATTTGGGACAGGGGAAGAAAAACTGTTTTTT.

This clonotype was detected a few times. The genes are TRBV12-3 or TRBV12-4 and TRBJ1-5, with a tentative D call TRBD1 (6 bases). The CDR3 loop spans 15 amino acids. Trimming stripped 6 bases from V and 3 bases from J, with 15 bases between. CDR3 sequence (DNA): TGTGCCAGCAGCTTCGGCAGGGGCCCCAATCAGCCCCAGCATTTT. Encoded protein: CASSFGRGPNQPQHF.

This chain joins TRBV6-5 and TRBJ2-4, with D hard to call. Trimming removed 0 bases at V and 2 bases at J, with 11 bases between. CDR1 is MNHEY, CDR2 SVGAGI, per germline. There are 16 residues in the CDR3. The CDR3 nucleotides read TGTGCCAGCAGTTACTCGTGGGGTGGGACCAAAAACATTCAGTACTTC. Translating gives CASSYSWGGTKNIQYF.

This clonotype was found many times. V gene TRBV7-9 combines with J gene TRBJ2-2; D is possibly TRBD1 (6 bases). Per the germline V gene, CDR1 is SEHNR and CDR2 is FQNEAQ (reference sequence). V was shortened by 5 bases and J by 2 bases, with 15 bases between the two germline ends. This CDR3 contains 16 residues. CDR3 in amino acids: CASSLTGSPNTGELFF. CDR3 nucleotide sequence: TGTGCCAGCAGCCTCACAGGGAGTCCCAACACCGGGGAGCTGTTTTTT.

This clonotype was counted between two and nine times. The chain uses TRBV27 and TRBJ1-5; maybe TRBD1 (6 bases). Germline loops: CDR1 MNHEY, CDR2 SMNVEV (reference sequence). V dropped 6 bases and J dropped 3 bases, with 12 bases sitting between them. This CDR3 is built from 14 residues. The CDR3 region has the DNA TGTGCCAGCAGCCCCGACAGGTTCAATCAGCCCCAGCATTTT. It specifies CASSPDRFNQPQHF.

This clonotype has more than one count but fewer than ten. This sequence joins TRBV4-3 and TRBJ2-1; 8 positions match TRBD2. The CDR3 covers 16 residues. The V segment lost 3 bases and the J segment 8 bases; nucleotides outside the gene matches: 12. Germline V gives CDR1 LGHNA, CDR2 YSLEER. The CDR3, as DNA: TGCGCCAGCAGCCAGGGGATAGCGGGAAGTGGATATGAGCAGTTCTTC. It translates to CASSQGIAGSGYEQFF.

The chain employs TRBV5-5 and TRBJ2-2; no clear D. Trimming removed 1 base at V and 6 bases at J, with 13 bases between. The CDR3 length is 15 residues. CDR1 and CDR2 (germline): SGHKS, YYEKEE (reference sequence). The CDR3 nucleotides read TGTGCCAGCAGCTTGATCAGGACCCACGCCGGGGAGCTGTTTTTT. Translation gives CASSLIRTHAGELFF. Full variable domain (outside the CDR3, taken from reference TRBV5-5 and TRBJ2-2): DAGVTQSPTHLIKTRGQQVTLRCSPISGHKSVSWYQQVLGQGPQFIFQYYEKEERGRGNFPDRFSARQFPNYSSELNVNALLLGDSALYLCASSLIRTHAGELFFGEGSRLTVL.

The J gene is TRBJ2-1, the V gene TRBV12-3 or TRBV12-4; the match to TRBD1 covers 9 bases. V shed 3 bases and J 5 bases; nucleotides not matched to a gene: 11. The CDR3 length is 17 residues. This chain's CDR3 is CASSFPTGGGQNNEQFF. The CDR3 DNA follows: TGTGCCAGCAGTTTCCCGACAGGGGGGGGCCAAAACAATGAGCAGTTCTTC.

The chain combines TRBV20-1 with TRBJ2-3; 14 bases line up with TRBD2. The CDR3 consists of 17 residues. Unmatched junction bases numbered 3, after V lost 1 base and J lost 0 bases. Germline CDR1 and CDR2: DFQATT and SNEGSKA (reference sequence). The CDR3 nucleotides are TGCAGTGCTAGAGGACTAGCGGGGGGGTTTAGCACAGATACGCAGTATTTT. Its protein is CSARGLAGGFSTDTQYF.

This clonotype was seen many times. The chain joins TRBV11-2 to TRBJ2-1; 7 nucleotides match TRBD1. Trimming removed 5 bases from V and 4 bases from J; junction bases left unmatched: 5. The CDR3 runs 14 residues. The germline V gene has CDR1 SGHAT and CDR2 FQNNGV. CDR3 residues: CASSPYRGYNEQFF. In nucleotides, the CDR3 is TGTGCCAGCAGCCCCTACAGGGGATACAATGAGCAGTTCTTC.

This clonotype was picked up a small number of times. The V call is TRBV6-2 or TRBV6-3, the J call TRBJ1-2; D not resolved. This CDR3 contains 19 residues. The V end lost 8 bases, the J end lost 2 bases, and 30 bases lay between the germline ends. Germline CDR1 and CDR2: MNHEY and SVGEGT. This chain's CDR3 is CASYPIRPSPPSGNYGYTF. DNA of the CDR3: TGTGCCAGCTATCCTATACGCCCTAGCCCTCCCAGCGGGAACTATGGCTACACCTTC.

This chain joins TRBV5-1 and TRBJ1-2; no clear D. The CDR3 sequence is 13 residues long. The V gene lost 3 bases and the J gene lost 4 bases, with 10 bases spanning the gap. The germline V gene encodes CDR1 SGHRS and CDR2 YFSETQ. CDR3 nucleotide sequence: TGCGCCAGCAGCTCGGAAGGTTCCTATGGCTACACCTTC. Translation gives CASSSEGSYGYTF. The full variable domain, rest sourced from reference TRBV5-1 and TRBJ1-2, is KAGVTQTPRYLIKTRGQQVTLSCSPISGHRSVSWYQQTPGQGLQFLFEYFSETQRNKGNFPGRFSGRQFSNSRSEMNVSTLELGDSALYLCASSSEGSYGYTFGSGTRLTVV.

This clonotype was detected ten times or more. J is TRBJ2-5 and V is TRBV3-1; 11 bases align to TRBD2. The trim removed 2 bases at V and 5 bases at J, leaving 7 bases unmatched. This CDR3 spans 16 amino acids. The germline CDR1 and CDR2 sequences are LGHDT and YNNKEL (reference sequence). The CDR3 DNA reads as TGTGCCAGCAGCCAAACGACTAGCGGGGATGATGAGACCCAGTACTTC. This translates into CASSQTTSGDDETQYF.

The rearrangement uses TRBV24-1 and TRBJ2-7; D is undetermined. Germline CDR1 reads KGHDR; CDR2 reads SFDVKD. Trimming removed 8 bases at V and 3 bases at J, with 10 bases between. This CDR3 is 12 amino acids long. CDR3 DNA sequence: TGTGCCACCACGGTTCTAGGCTACGAGCAGTACTTC. This gives the protein CATTVLGYEQYF.

The table lists this clonotype with a few counts. The chain links TRBV20-1 to TRBJ1-2; possibly TRBD1 for D (5 bases). The germline V gene encodes CDR1 DFQATT and CDR2 SNEGSKA (reference sequence). The CDR3 is 13 residues long. V was pared by 6 bases and J by 4 bases, with 15 bases between. CDR3 amino acids: CSAPLGTIYGYTF. In DNA form, the CDR3 reads TGCAGTGCGCCCCTTGGGACCATCTATGGCTACACCTTC.